In this sample, the clone carrying this T cell receptor beta chain turned up many times. The antigen is unknown. This specimen belongs to a study of regulatory T cells in long-lasting Graves disease. General study points: Repertoires from persistent disease leaned toward TRBV28, TRBJ1-2 and TRBJ2-5.

Arm-PCR of CDR3 regions and iRepertoire HTBI primers were used to build TCR beta libraries. TCRdb used MiXCR to reprocess the multiplex PCR reads, holding one entry per CDR3 protein. The data contain 350,000 to 550,000 distinct CDR3 sequences, 11% to 15% of them seen just once; the ten biggest clones take up around a sixth. Stated time point: newly diagnosed GD, antithyroid drugs for less than 3 months. PBMC-extracted RNA yielded the TCR library. V shed 1 base and J shed 2 bases, with 9 bases lying between them. The CDR3 is 14 amino acids. Germline V gene sequence: CDR1 SGHAT, CDR2 FQNNGV. The same sample was also used in a study of T cells in Graves' hyperthyroidism and ophthalmopathy. That work adds: The study enrolled patients aged 18 to 65 with newly diagnosed hyperthyroidism of under 2 months' duration. The model foresaw ophthalmopathy a median around 6.8 months prior to onset.

The source material was peripheral blood mononuclear cells (PBMCs), sampled at new diagnosis, from a patient treated with antithyroid drugs. The chain has TRBV11-2 and TRBJ2-7, with D perhaps TRBD2 (5 bases). The receptor comes from a woman between 45 and 60 years old with Graves disease. The CDR3 spells CASSLGSVPYEQYF. In DNA, the CDR3 is TGTGCCAGCAGCTTAGGTAGCGTGCCCTACGAGCAGTACTTC.